The T cell receptor (beta chain) under discussion was sequenced for a study of blood T cell repertoires in COVID-19 (dated by TCRdb to 2019 to 2021). Describing the broader study: The collaborator samples originated in the United States, Italy and Spain and spanned the acute and convalescent phases of COVID-19. The material from the prospective study consisted of cDNA or gDNA derived from T cells, B-cell-depleted T cells, or PBMCs. The dataset comprised deeply sampled blood TCRbeta repertoires from subjects exposed to, actively infected with, or recovered from COVID-19. A freely available public database, intended as a resource for researchers studying the immune response to SARS-CoV-2, is where the repertoires were released. The samples were drawn from the first 160 participants of the ongoing ImmuneRACE study and from 950 to 1,500 subjects provided by 6 global collaborators. Sample metadata almost always included a de-identified subject ID, COVID-19 status, age in years and sex. Where HLA class I and class II types were available, the types were taken from metadata supplied by the sample provider, not from assay-based typing. What the study reported, not specific to this receptor: How much clinical and demographic metadata was included differed by source and by participant, and the metadata was provided uncurated.

TCRbeta CDR3 regions were amplified from genomic DNA by means of the immunoSEQ Assay, a bias-controlled multiplex PCR. The authors' pipeline ran thus. The number of nucleated cells in each sample was estimated by amplification of reference gene primers within the assay. Sequence reads were collapsed and filtered to measure the absolute abundance of every unique TCRbeta CDR3 rearrangement. Productive Simpson clonality was computed per sample as the square root of Simpson's diversity index over productive rearrangements. TCRdb provides this immuneACCESS table in a form limited to in-frame rearrangements. Some clones are lacking; in checked studies, under half of them reflect an unresolved V gene, and why the rest are absent is not known. The DNA gave D and trimming, while V, J and clone size come from that table. This sample has about 240,000 clones in its table, and approximately 78% of those were observed once. Roughly 3.3% of the sample lies in the top ten.

To note about this clone: Its antigen remains unidentified. One base away there is no much larger clone; base qualities are not given.

CDR1 and CDR2, looked up from the germline V gene, are SGHTA and FQGNSA. From V the trimming removes 1 base and from J it removes 9 bases, while the gene matches leave 13 bases of the junction unaccounted for. From the cysteine up to the phenylalanine, the CDR3 has a length of 17 residues. The CDR3 DNA has 51 bases and is translated from base 1. Whole blood was collected in K2EDTA tubes by collaborating institutions according to the institutions' own protocols. Collaborator samples were shipped for TCRbeta analysis as frozen whole blood, isolated PBMCs, or DNA extracted from either sample type. The chain joins TRBV7-2 to TRBJ2-1; TRBD2 lines up with 9 middle nucleotides. This sequence originates from a woman aged 18-29 years with acute or convalescent COVID-19. Sequencing used peripheral blood. The nucleotide sequence is TGTGCCAGCAGCTTAGTCATAGCGGGAGTCGGTTGGGGTGAGCAGTTCTTC. Its translation is CASSLVIAGVGWGEQFF. Full variable domain (CDR3 extended with the reference TRBV7-2 and TRBJ2-1 proteins): GAGVSQSPSNKVTEKGKDVELRCDPISGHTALYWYRQSLGQGLEFLIYFQGNSAPDKSGLPSDRFSAERTGGSVSTLTIQRTQQEDSAVYLCASSLVIAGVGWGEQFFGPGTRLTVL.